These 11 T cell receptor beta chains originate from one sample sequenced in a study of blood T cell repertoires in COVID-19. The protocol was immunoSEQ multiplex PCR, while the TCRdb copy is restricted to in-frame clones and leaves out a portion. This table has some 150,000 clones, approximately 87% appearing once. Sequences were obtained from peripheral blood. These receptors originate from a man aged 45 to 65 with active COVID-19.

This clone has only a few counts. The chain is built from TRBV19 and TRBJ1-3, with a tentative D call TRBD1 (5 bases). Germline CDR1 reads LNHDA; CDR2 reads SQIVND (reference sequence). The CDR3 loop spans 13 amino acids. V was shortened by 5 bases and J by 4 bases, with 9 bases between the two germline ends. CDR3 nucleotide sequence: TGTGCCAGTAGTGGGGCCTCCGGAAACACCATATATTTT. Encoded protein: CASSGASGNTIYF.

This chain joins TRBV10-3 and TRBJ2-1; D possibly corresponds to TRBD2 (5 bases). V lost 8 bases to trimming and J lost 8 bases, with 22 bases between them. This CDR3 has 15 amino acids. Germline V gene data show CDR1 as ENHRY and CDR2 as SYGVKD. CDR3 DNA: TGTGCCATCCTGGACCCTACGGAGGTGGTCTATGAGCAGTTCTTC. This encodes CAILDPTEVVYEQFF.

V and J are TRBV5-6 and TRBJ2-1; TRBD2 aligns across 7 bases. The CDR3 extends over 16 amino acids. Per the germline V gene, CDR1 is SGHDT and CDR2 is YYEEEE. After removal of 4 bases from V and 4 bases from J, the junction contained 11 bases not matched to a gene. CDR3 in DNA: TGTGCCAGCAGCCCGCGTACCACTAGCGCGTACAATGAGCAGTTCTTC. This sequence encodes CASSPRTTSAYNEQFF.

This chain links TRBV6-7 with TRBJ1-4, with D perhaps TRBD1 (6 bases). TRBV6-7 is identified as an open reading frame with a role that is uncertain. V was pared by 1 base and J by 4 bases, with 13 bases between. This CDR3 is 16 amino acids long. The CDR3 protein is CASSYLQGWGNEKLFF. In DNA form, the CDR3 reads TGTGCCAGCAGTTACTTACAGGGCTGGGGTAATGAAAAACTGTTTTTT.

The chain is built from TRBV3-1 (or the pseudogene TRBV3-2) and TRBJ1-6; D not certain. Germline CDR1 LGHDT, CDR2 YNNKEL (reference sequence). CDR3 size: 18 residues. The V end was cut by 1 base, the J end by 0 bases, with 13 bases between. The CDR3 DNA reads as TGTGCCAGCAGCCAAGTTAGGTGGGAGAGCTCCTATAATTCACCCCTCCACTTT. Its translation: CASSQVRWESSYNSPLHF.

The V gene is TRBV30, the J gene TRBJ1-2; D not certain. The germline V gene encodes CDR1 GTSNPN and CDR2 SVGIG (reference sequence). V was shortened by 5 bases and J by 2 bases, with 15 bases between the two germline ends. This CDR3 comprises 14 residues. DNA for the CDR3: TGTGCCTGGGACCCCGGCCAGCGAAACTATGGCTACACCTTC. Its translation is CAWDPGQRNYGYTF.

The V and J genes are TRBV27 and TRBJ2-7, with D possibly being TRBD1 (5 bases). Germline CDR1 MNHEY, CDR2 SMNVEV (reference sequence). V was cut by 0 bases and J by 0 bases, with 9 bases left in between. The CDR3 sequence is 15 residues long. CDR3 coding DNA: TGTGCCAGCAGTTTATCGTACAGGAGCTCCTACGAGCAGTACTTC. Translating gives CASSLSYRSSYEQYF.

The CDR3 coding sequence is TGTGCCAGCAGCTTAGGGGCCTCAATTTGGGTAACCTACAATGAGCAGTTCTTC. Translating it yields CASSLGASIWVTYNEQFF. The chain links TRBV7-2 to TRBJ2-1; no clear D. Germline V lookup: CDR1 SGHTA, CDR2 FQGNSA. V was pared by 1 base and J by 2 bases, with 18 bases between. There are 18 residues in the CDR3.

This chain connects TRBV4-1 to TRBJ1-3; D is possibly TRBD1 (5 bases). V was clipped by 4 bases and J by 0 bases, with 19 bases between them. CDR1 and CDR2 (germline): MGHRA, YSYEKL. The CDR3 spans 18 residues. In DNA form, the CDR3 reads TGCGCCAGCAGCCCGTGGCAGGGTACCCTTAACTCTGGAAACACCATATATTTT. It is translated as CASSPWQGTLNSGNTIYF.

The V and J genes are TRBV5-1 and TRBJ2-2; 9 positions match TRBD1. CDR1 and CDR2 (germline): SGHRS, YFSETQ. J lost 6 bases, V lost 5 bases, and 8 bases had no gene match. The CDR3 extends over 15 amino acids. The CDR3 protein is CASRNGQGLAGELFF. The CDR3 DNA reads as TGCGCCAGCAGAAACGGACAGGGGCTGGCCGGGGAGCTGTTTTTT.

The rearrangement links TRBV27 to TRBJ1-5; TRBD1 matches at 9 bases. The CDR3 is 15 residues long. Germline trimming cut 4 bases from V and 7 bases from J; bases unmatched to any gene: 8. Germline lookup yields CDR1 MNHEY and CDR2 SMNVEV (reference sequence). The CDR3 region is CASSSLGQGLQPQHF. CDR3 bases: TGTGCCAGCAGTTCCCTTGGACAGGGGTTACAGCCCCAGCATTTT.